The next 10 T cell receptor beta chains were all read from a single sample in a study of blood T cell repertoires in COVID-19. Sequencing used immunoSEQ multiplex PCR; TCRdb keeps in-frame clones, though not all of them. The profile shows fewer than 250,000 clones, 83% of them singletons. Sequenced: peripheral blood. These receptors were taken from a woman aged 40 to 50 with active or convalescent COVID-19.

This rearrangement joins TRBV19 to TRBJ1-5; D not certain. V was cut by 5 bases and J by 7 bases, with 12 bases left in between. The germline V gene has CDR1 LNHDA and CDR2 SQIVND (reference sequence). This CDR3 has 13 amino acids. As DNA, the CDR3 is TGTGCCAGTAGTCGGGAAAGTGGCCAGCCCCAGCATTTT. It codes for CASSRESGQPQHF.

The chain carries TRBV6-1 and TRBJ1-2; maybe TRBD1 (5 bases). Germline V gene lookup returns CDR1 MNHNS and CDR2 SASEGT. V was trimmed by 2 bases and J by 2 bases, leaving 12 bases between them. The CDR3 is 15 residues long. The CDR3 DNA follows: TGTGCCAGCAGTGAAAGAGGCAGGGTGAACTATGGCTACACCTTC. This encodes CASSERGRVNYGYTF.

The chain combines TRBV25-1 with TRBJ1-4, with a weak D call TRBD1 (6 bases). Trimming cost V 1 base and J 6 bases, with 12 bases left between them. This CDR3 is built from 15 residues. Germline-derived CDR1 and CDR2 are MGHDK and SYGVNS. CDR3: CASSEFGTRHEKLFF. The CDR3, as DNA: TGTGCCAGCAGTGAATTTGGGACACGGCATGAAAAACTGTTTTTT. Complete variable domain (other parts from reference TRBV25-1 and TRBJ1-4): EADIYQTPRYLVIGTGKKITLECSQTMGHDKMYWYQQDPGMELHLIHYSYGVNSTEKGDLSSESTVSRIRTEHFPLTLESARPSHTSQYLCASSEFGTRHEKLFFGSGTQLSVL.

The genes are TRBV29-1 and TRBJ1-2, with TRBD1 as a possible D gene (5 bases). V was clipped by 4 bases and J by 2 bases, with 17 bases between them. Germline V gives CDR1 SQVTM, CDR2 ANQGSEA. CDR3 length: 15 amino acids. This CDR3 reads CSVGGGTFGNYGYTF. The CDR3, as DNA: TGCAGCGTTGGGGGGGGGACCTTTGGGAACTATGGCTACACCTTC.

This clone was seen just once. The chain joins TRBV24-1 to TRBJ2-7; D unresolved. This CDR3 region has 12 residues. Trimming stripped 5 bases from V and 2 bases from J, with 6 bases between. CDR1 and CDR2 (germline): KGHDR, SFDVKD. The CDR3 region is CATSGPTYEQYF. CDR3 in DNA: TGTGCCACCAGTGGTCCTACCTACGAGCAGTACTTC.

J is TRBJ2-2 and V is TRBV6-5; D might be TRBD2 (6 bases). CDR3 length: 13 residues. Germline assignment: CDR1 MNHEY and CDR2 SVGAGI. CDR3 nucleotides: TGTGTCTATCGGGATGGGGGGACCGGGGAGCTGTTTTTT. Translation gives CVYRDGGTGELFF.

This clone was observed once. This chain joins TRBV24-1 and TRBJ2-3; D is unresolved. Germline V gene sequence: CDR1 KGHDR, CDR2 SFDVKD. V lost 2 bases to trimming and J lost 6 bases, with 8 bases between them. The CDR3 is 13 residues long. The CDR3 sequence: CATSDSLGDTQYF. In DNA form, the CDR3 reads TGTGCCACCAGTGATTCGCTCGGGGATACGCAGTATTTT.

This chain connects TRBV6-6 to TRBJ1-1; a weak D match, TRBD1 (6 bases). The CDR3 runs 14 residues. Germline CDR1 reads MNHNY; CDR2 reads SVGAGI (reference sequence). The V end was cut by 5 bases, the J end by 5 bases, with 15 bases between. In DNA, the CDR3 is TGTGCCAGCAGTAGAGAACTAACAGGGACTGAAGCTTTCTTT. It yields the protein CASSRELTGTEAFF.

J is TRBJ2-1 and V is TRBV2; 10 nucleotides align to TRBD1. The CDR3 has 18 residues. Per the germline V gene, CDR1 is SNHLY and CDR2 is FYNNEI. V lost 6 bases, J lost 4 bases, and 15 bases stayed unmatched. In DNA, the CDR3 is TGTGCCAGCAGCCCGGGACAGGGGACCCGAGCGGGATACAATGAGCAGTTCTTC. As protein: CASSPGQGTRAGYNEQFF.

Only one count was recorded for this clone. The rearrangement joins TRBV11-3 to TRBJ2-5; possibly TRBD2 for D (5 bases). V dropped 0 bases and J dropped 7 bases, with 12 bases sitting between them. From germline, CDR1 is SGHNT and CDR2 YENEEA. The CDR3 contains 14 residues. This CDR3 reads CASSLDTPGGTQYF. The DNA for the CDR3 is TGTGCCAGCAGCTTAGACACCCCTGGAGGGACCCAGTACTTC.